The present T cell receptor beta chain was sequenced within a study of OX40 agonist ivuxolimab in advanced cancers. Measured with immunoSEQ multiplex PCR; TCRdb has only the in-frame clones, and not every one. Here the sample spans tens of thousands of clones, 89% being singletons. Trimming shortened V by 0 bases and J by 4 bases, and 10 bases separated the two germline ends. This CDR3 is built from 15 residues. Germline CDR1 MNHEY, CDR2 SVGAGI. Note on this clone: The antigen remains undetermined.

General study points: Researchers did not determine the expanded peripheral T cells' antigen specificity. On average, CD8+ T cells had more expanded clones than CD4+.

This receptor was identified in an adult with an advanced solid tumor such as melanoma, head and neck, liver or kidney cancer. The chain uses TRBV6-5 and TRBJ1-3; D is uncertain. Sequencing used CD4+ or CD8+ T cells sorted from blood, obtained in a trial of the OX40 agonist ivuxolimab. The CDR3 DNA sequence: TGTGCCAGCAGTTACTCGGGCCTTACAGGAAACACCATATATTTT. Translation: CASSYSGLTGNTIYF.